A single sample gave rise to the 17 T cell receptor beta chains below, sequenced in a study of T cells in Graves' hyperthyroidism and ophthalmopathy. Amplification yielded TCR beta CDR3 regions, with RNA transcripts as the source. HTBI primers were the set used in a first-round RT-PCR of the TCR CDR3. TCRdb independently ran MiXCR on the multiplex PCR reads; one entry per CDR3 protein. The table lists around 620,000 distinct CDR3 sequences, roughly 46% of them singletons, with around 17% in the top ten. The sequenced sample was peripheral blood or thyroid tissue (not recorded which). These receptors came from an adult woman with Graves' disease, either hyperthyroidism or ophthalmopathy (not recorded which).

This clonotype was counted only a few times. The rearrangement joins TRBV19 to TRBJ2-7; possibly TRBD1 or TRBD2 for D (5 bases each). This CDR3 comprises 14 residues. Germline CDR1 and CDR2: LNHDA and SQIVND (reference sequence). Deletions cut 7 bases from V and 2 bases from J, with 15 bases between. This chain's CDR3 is CASNIGQGAYEQYF. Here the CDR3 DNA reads TGTGCCAGTAATATTGGGCAGGGAGCCTACGAGCAGTACTTC.

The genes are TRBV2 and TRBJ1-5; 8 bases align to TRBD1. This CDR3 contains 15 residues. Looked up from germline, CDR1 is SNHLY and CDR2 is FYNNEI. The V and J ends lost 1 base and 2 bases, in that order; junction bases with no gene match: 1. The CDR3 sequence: CASSEETGGNQPQHF. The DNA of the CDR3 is TGTGCCAGCAGTGAAGAGACAGGGGGCAATCAGCCCCAGCATTTT.

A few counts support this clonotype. CDR3 in DNA: TGCAGTGCCGCTGACAGGGGGCGCGCCGGTAATTCACCCCTCCACTTT. This sequence encodes CSAADRGRAGNSPLHF. V gene TRBV20-1 combines with J gene TRBJ1-6; 10 bases align to TRBD1. The CDR3 is made up of 16 amino acids. Per germline, CDR1 DFQATT and CDR2 SNEGSKA (reference sequence). V lost 6 bases to trimming and J lost 6 bases; unmatched junction nucleotides: 11.

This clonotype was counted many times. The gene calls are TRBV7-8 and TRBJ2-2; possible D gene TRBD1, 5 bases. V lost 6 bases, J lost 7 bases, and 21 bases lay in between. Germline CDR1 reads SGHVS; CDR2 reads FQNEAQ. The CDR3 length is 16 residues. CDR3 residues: CASRKGFGSWGGELFF. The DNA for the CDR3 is TGTGCCAGCAGGAAGGGGTTCGGATCCTGGGGCGGGGAGCTGTTTTTT. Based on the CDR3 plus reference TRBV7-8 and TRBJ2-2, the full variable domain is GAGVSQSPRYKVAKRGQDVALRCDPISGHVSLFWYQQALGQGPEFLTYFQNEAQLDKSGLPSDRFFAERPEGSVSTLKIQRTQQEDSAVYLCASRKGFGSWGGELFFGEGSRLTVL.

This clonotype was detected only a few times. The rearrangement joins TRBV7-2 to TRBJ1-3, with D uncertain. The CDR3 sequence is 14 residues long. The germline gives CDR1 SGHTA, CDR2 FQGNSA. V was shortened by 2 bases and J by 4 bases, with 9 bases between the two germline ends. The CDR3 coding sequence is TGTGCCAGCAGCTTATTCGGGCCAGGAAACACCATATATTTT. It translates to CASSLFGPGNTIYF.

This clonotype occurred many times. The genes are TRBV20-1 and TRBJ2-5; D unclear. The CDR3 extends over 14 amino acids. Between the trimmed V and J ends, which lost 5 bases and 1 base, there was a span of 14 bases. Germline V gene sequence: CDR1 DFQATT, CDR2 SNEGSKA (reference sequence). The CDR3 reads CSAASTGPQETQYF. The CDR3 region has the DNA TGCAGTGCTGCCTCGACTGGCCCCCAAGAGACCCAGTACTTC.

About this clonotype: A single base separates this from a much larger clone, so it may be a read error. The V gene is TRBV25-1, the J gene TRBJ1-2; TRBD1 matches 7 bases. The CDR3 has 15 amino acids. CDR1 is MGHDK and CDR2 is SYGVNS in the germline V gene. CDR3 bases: TGTGCCTGCAGTTCCGACCAGGGGGATGACTATGGCTACACCTTC. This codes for CACSSDQGDDYGYTF.

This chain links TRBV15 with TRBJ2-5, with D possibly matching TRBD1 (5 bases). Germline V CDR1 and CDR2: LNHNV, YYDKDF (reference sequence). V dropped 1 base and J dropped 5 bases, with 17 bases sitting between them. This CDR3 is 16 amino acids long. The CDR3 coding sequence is TGTGCCACCAGCAGAGGAACTCGATCGCCAGGGGAGACCCAGTACTTC. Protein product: CATSRGTRSPGETQYF.

The CDR3 sequence: CSARGQTYQPQHF. The CDR3 coding sequence is TGCAGTGCTAGAGGACAGACTTATCAGCCCCAGCATTTT. The chain has TRBV20-1 and TRBJ1-5, with D possibly TRBD1 on 5 matching bases. Germline V gene lookup returns CDR1 DFQATT and CDR2 SNEGSKA (reference sequence). The ends were cut back, 1 base at V and 5 bases at J, with 9 bases in the middle. The CDR3 has 13 amino acids.

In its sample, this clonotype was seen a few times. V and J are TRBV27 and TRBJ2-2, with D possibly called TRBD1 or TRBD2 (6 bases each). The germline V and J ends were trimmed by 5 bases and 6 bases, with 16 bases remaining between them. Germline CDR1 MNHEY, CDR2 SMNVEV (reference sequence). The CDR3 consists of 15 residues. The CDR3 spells CASSTRGASPGELFF. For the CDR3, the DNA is TGTGCCAGCAGTACGAGGGGGGCTAGCCCCGGGGAGCTGTTTTTT.

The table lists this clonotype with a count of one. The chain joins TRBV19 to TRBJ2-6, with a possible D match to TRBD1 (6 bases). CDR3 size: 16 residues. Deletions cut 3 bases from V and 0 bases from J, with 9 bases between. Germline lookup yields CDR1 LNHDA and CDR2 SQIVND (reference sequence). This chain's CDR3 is CASSIDRYSGANVLTF. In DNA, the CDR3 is TGTGCCAGTAGTATCGACAGGTACTCTGGGGCCAACGTCCTGACTTTC.

The CDR3 sequence: CASSRPGRGGEKLFF. The CDR3 DNA reads TGTGCCAGCAGCCGCCCGGGCAGGGGAGGTGAAAAACTGTTTTTT. The chain couples TRBV7-6 to TRBJ1-4; a weak D match, TRBD1 (6 bases). With 5 bases removed from V and 7 bases from J, the gap between germline ends came to 17 bases. Germline lookup yields CDR1 SGHVS and CDR2 FNYEAQ. This CDR3 comprises 15 residues.

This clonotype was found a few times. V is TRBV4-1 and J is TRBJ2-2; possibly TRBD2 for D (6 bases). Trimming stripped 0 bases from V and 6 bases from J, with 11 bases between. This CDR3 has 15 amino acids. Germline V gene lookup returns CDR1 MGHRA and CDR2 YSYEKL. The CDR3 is CASSQDRGYAGELFF. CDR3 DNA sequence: TGCGCCAGCAGCCAAGATCGGGGGTATGCCGGGGAGCTGTTTTTT.

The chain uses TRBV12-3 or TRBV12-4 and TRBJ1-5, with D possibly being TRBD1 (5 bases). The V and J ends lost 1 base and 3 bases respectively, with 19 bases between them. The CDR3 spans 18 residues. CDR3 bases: TGTGCCAGCAGTTTAGGGGGGATGGGGGTTGATGTCAATCAGCCCCAGCATTTT. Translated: CASSLGGMGVDVNQPQHF.

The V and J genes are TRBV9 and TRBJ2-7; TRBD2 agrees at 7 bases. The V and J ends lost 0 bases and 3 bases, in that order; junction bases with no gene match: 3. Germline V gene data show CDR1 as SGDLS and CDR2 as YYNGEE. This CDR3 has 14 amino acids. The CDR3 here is CASSVGEGLYEQYF. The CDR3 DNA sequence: TGTGCCAGCAGCGTAGGGGAGGGACTCTACGAGCAGTACTTC.

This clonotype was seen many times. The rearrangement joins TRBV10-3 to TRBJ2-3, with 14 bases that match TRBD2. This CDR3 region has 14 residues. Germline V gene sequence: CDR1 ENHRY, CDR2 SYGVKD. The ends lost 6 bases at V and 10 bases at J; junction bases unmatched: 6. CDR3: CAIREGLAGASQYF. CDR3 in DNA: TGTGCCATCAGGGAGGGACTAGCGGGAGCCTCGCAGTATTTT.

CDR3 in amino acids: CASSLWVQGETQYF. CDR3 coding DNA: TGTGCCAGCAGCTTATGGGTACAGGGAGAGACCCAGTACTTC. V gene TRBV7-9 combines with J gene TRBJ2-5; weak D call: TRBD1 (6 bases). V was cut by 2 bases and J by 4 bases, with 11 bases left in between. The germline gives CDR1 SEHNR, CDR2 FQNEAQ (reference sequence). This CDR3 region has 14 residues.